Presented here are 19 T cell receptor beta chains from one specimen sequenced in a study of identical twins. TCRdb re-called the 5' RACE reads through MiXCR, storing one row per CDR3 protein. Among 500,000 to 700,000 distinct CDR3 sequences, about 7% were seen once, and the ten largest hold 1.6%. These same data were also listed under a study on yellow fever vaccine responses in identical twins.

Sequencing was performed on PBMCs. The receptors shown here come from a woman under 30 in good health.

This rearrangement joins TRBV7-2 to TRBJ2-3; 8 nucleotides match TRBD2. V lost 6 bases and J lost 0; bases outside the gene matches: 5. This CDR3 has 15 residues. Germline CDR1 and CDR2: SGHTA and FQGNSA. The CDR3 reads CASRFRGRSTDTQYF. The CDR3 DNA is TGTGCCAGCAGGTTTCGCGGGAGGAGCACAGATACGCAGTATTTT.

V is TRBV27 and J is TRBJ2-2; 9 nucleotides agree with TRBD1. The CDR3 sequence is 14 residues long. Per the germline V gene, CDR1 is MNHEY and CDR2 is SMNVEV (reference sequence). V dropped 4 bases and J dropped 6; count of bases not matched to a gene: 3. As DNA, the CDR3 is TGTGCCAGCAGTTGGACAGGGGCCCCCGGGGAGCTGTTTTTT. This sequence encodes CASSWTGAPGELFF.

The chain uses TRBV27 and TRBJ1-6, with TRBD1 as a possible D gene (6 bases). CDR1 MNHEY and CDR2 SMNVEV come from the germline V gene (reference sequence). Deletions cut 2 bases from V and 6 bases from J, with 8 bases between. CDR3 size: 14 residues. The CDR3 protein is CASSLRGGNSPLHF. CDR3 sequence (DNA): TGTGCCAGCAGTTTAAGAGGGGGTAATTCACCCCTCCACTTT.

Many counts were recorded for this clonotype. The chain links TRBV11-1 to TRBJ2-1, with D possibly TRBD1 on 7 matching bases. Per germline, CDR1 SGHAT and CDR2 FQDESV (reference sequence). V was shortened by 3 bases and J by 0 bases, with 21 bases between the two germline ends. CDR3 size: 19 residues. The CDR3 nucleotides read TGTGCCAGCAGCTTGGGGGCGGGACAGTCCTCATACTCCTACAATGAGCAGTTCTTC. Residues: CASSLGAGQSSYSYNEQFF.

This clonotype was seen repeatedly, ten times or more. The rearrangement links TRBV10-3 to TRBJ2-1, with D unclear. Germline CDR1 reads ENHRY; CDR2 reads SYGVKD. Trimming took off 8 bases at V and 12 bases at J, with 14 bases between the two ends. This CDR3 is 11 amino acids long. Written as DNA, the CDR3 is TGTGCCATCCGTGGAGTGGGTACGCAGTTCTTC. Amino acid sequence: CAIRGVGTQFF.

CDR3 sequence reads: CSATGTRPLDTQYF. DNA of the CDR3: TGCAGTGCTACCGGGACTAGACCCTTAGATACGCAGTATTTT. This sequence joins TRBV20-1 and TRBJ2-3; 8 bases line up with TRBD2. V dropped 4 bases and J dropped 5; count of bases not matched to a gene: 8. CDR3 size: 14 residues. Per the germline V gene, CDR1 is DFQATT and CDR2 is SNEGSKA (reference sequence).

The rearrangement uses TRBV6-1 and TRBJ2-1; 13 bases match TRBD2. CDR1 MNHNS and CDR2 SASEGT come from the germline V gene. There are 16 residues in the CDR3. Germline trimming cut 6 bases from V and 3 bases from J; bases unmatched to any gene: 5. The DNA of the CDR3 is TGTGCCAGCAGGGAGGGACTAGCGGGGTTCTACAATGAGCAGTTCTTC. Its protein product is CASREGLAGFYNEQFF.

This clonotype occurred many times. The chain links TRBV5-1 to TRBJ1-2; D possibly corresponds to TRBD1 (5 bases). Per germline, CDR1 SGHRS and CDR2 YFSETQ. The CDR3 has 13 residues. The V gene lost 4 bases and the J gene lost 2 bases, with 9 bases spanning the gap. The CDR3 here is CASSVTANYGYTF. The CDR3, as DNA: TGCGCCAGCAGCGTGACAGCAAACTATGGCTACACCTTC.

This clonotype has ten or more counts. The genes are TRBV10-3 and TRBJ2-5; perhaps TRBD2 as D (7 bases). Trimming removed 10 bases at V and 0 bases at J, with 18 bases between. The germline V gene has CDR1 ENHRY and CDR2 SYGVKD. CDR3 size: 15 residues. CDR3 DNA: TGTGCCACCGGAGGGGGGGACCAAAACCAAGAGACCCAGTACTTC. Translation gives CATGGGDQNQETQYF.

The sample holds many counts of this clonotype. The chain is built from TRBV4-1 and TRBJ2-2, with D possibly matching TRBD2 (7 bases). CDR1 is MGHRA, CDR2 YSYEKL, per germline. This CDR3 is 18 amino acids long. Trimming left V 0 bases short and J 5 bases short, with 19 bases between. This CDR3 is CASSQEGRGGAGTGELFF. CDR3 coding DNA: TGCGCCAGCAGCCAAGAAGGTCGAGGGGGGGCGGGGACCGGGGAGCTGTTTTTT.

This clonotype came up many times. V is TRBV2 and J is TRBJ2-4; perhaps TRBD2 as D (6 bases). Trimming shortened V by 4 bases and J by 4 bases, and 14 bases separated the two germline ends. This CDR3 has 15 amino acids. In germline, CDR1 is SNHLY, CDR2 FYNNEI. The DNA of the CDR3 is TGTGCCAGCAGTGCGGAGGGAGTCGCGAAAAACATTCAGTACTTC. Translated, it gives CASSAEGVAKNIQYF.

This clonotype was recorded many times. Written as DNA, the CDR3 is TGTGCCAGCAGCCCGACTAGCGGGAGAATCGATACGCAGTATTTT. It specifies CASSPTSGRIDTQYF. The V gene is TRBV7-8, the J gene TRBJ2-3, with 12 bases that match TRBD2. The CDR3 spans 15 residues. Trimming at V came to 5 bases and at J to 6 bases, leaving 6 bases not matched to a gene. Germline-derived CDR1 and CDR2 are SGHVS and FQNEAQ.

In its sample, this clonotype was seen a few times. This chain connects TRBV29-1 to TRBJ2-1; possibly TRBD2 for D (5 bases). V lost 3 bases and J lost 8, with 11 bases in between. The CDR3 has 12 residues. Per the germline V gene, CDR1 is SQVTM and CDR2 is ANQGSEA. The CDR3 region has the DNA TGCAGCGTTGAGAGCGGTGCCGATGAGCAGTTCTTC. This translates into CSVESGADEQFF.

V and J are TRBV4-1 and TRBJ2-1; 12 bases map to TRBD2. This CDR3 spans 19 amino acids. In germline, CDR1 is MGHRA, CDR2 YSYEKL. The V and J ends lost 5 bases and 7 bases, in that order; junction bases with no gene match: 18. In DNA form, the CDR3 reads TGCGCCAGCAGCTTGGGCGGACTAGCGGGATTTGGGACAGGAAATGAGCAGTTCTTC. Translated, it gives CASSLGGLAGFGTGNEQFF.

This clonotype has a handful of counts. The chain combines TRBV9 with TRBJ2-3; a possible D gene is TRBD2 (6 bases). Per the germline V gene, CDR1 is SGDLS and CDR2 is YYNGEE. There are 16 residues in the CDR3. V lost 0 bases and J 0 bases, leaving 11 bases between the germline ends. CDR3 residues: CASSVVAGTSTDTQYF. CDR3 DNA: TGTGCCAGCAGCGTAGTTGCGGGGACCAGCACAGATACGCAGTATTTT.

This clonotype was recorded a few times. The chain is built from TRBV7-9 and TRBJ2-3; TRBD2 matches at 15 bases. This CDR3 has 17 residues. CDR1 is SEHNR and CDR2 is FQNEAQ in the germline V gene (reference sequence). V trimming: 4 bases; J trimming: 5 bases; junction bases outside the gene matches: 7. CDR3 DNA: TGTGCCAGCAGCTCGGGACTAGCGGGAGGATCCCGAGATACGCAGTATTTT. It translates to CASSSGLAGGSRDTQYF.

As to this clonotype: Since a much larger clone is just one base distant, this may be a read error. The gene calls are TRBV6-6 and TRBJ1-3; a possible D gene is TRBD1 (5 bases). CDR3 length equals 14 residues. CDR1 is MNHNY, CDR2 SVGAGI, per germline (reference sequence). The V end lost 2 bases, the J end lost 4 bases, and 9 bases lay between the germline ends. For the CDR3, the DNA is TGTGCCAGCAGTTACCTCGGGGGAGGAAACACCATATATTTT. Translated: CASSYLGGGNTIYF.

In nucleotides, the CDR3 is TGTGCCAGCAGCCCAAACAGGGGGCTACAAGAGACCCAGTACTTC. Its translation is CASSPNRGLQETQYF. This chain joins TRBV7-7 and TRBJ2-5, with 9 positions matching TRBD1. The germline V gene has CDR1 SSHAT and CDR2 FNYEAQ (reference sequence). The CDR3 length is 15 residues. V shed 5 bases, J shed 2 bases, and the junction held 6 bases outside the gene matches.

The chain recombines TRBV7-9 with TRBJ1-1, with D maybe TRBD1 (5 bases). Germline values: CDR1 SEHNR, CDR2 FQNEAQ (reference sequence). Deletions cut 7 bases from V and 0 bases from J, with 12 bases between. The CDR3 is 14 residues long. CDR3 bases: TGTGCCAGCAACAAAGGAGGGGTGAACACTGAAGCTTTCTTT. It specifies CASNKGGVNTEAFF.